The 8 T cell receptor beta chains presented below share a single source sample, sequenced in a study of OX40 agonist ivuxolimab in advanced cancers. Assay used: immunoSEQ multiplex PCR; TCRdb lists only in-frame clones, some missing. The sample contains roughly 18,000 clones, 65% to 80% of which appear only once. This specimen was CD4+ or CD8+ T cells sorted from blood, taken in a trial of the OX40 agonist ivuxolimab. The receptors here all came from an adult with an advanced solid tumor such as melanoma, head and neck, liver or kidney cancer.

This chain joins TRBV27 and TRBJ2-1; 8 nucleotides agree with TRBD1. Per germline, CDR1 MNHEY and CDR2 SMNVEV (reference sequence). The CDR3 is 12 residues long. Here the CDR3 reads CSTGTGHNEQFF. The DNA for the CDR3 is TGTTCTACCGGGACAGGACACAATGAGCAGTTCTTC.

This clone has more than one count but fewer than ten. The genes are TRBV28 and TRBJ2-7; weak D call: TRBD1 (6 bases). V was pared by 8 bases and J by 0 bases, with 11 bases between. From germline, CDR1 is MDHEN and CDR2 SYDVKM. CDR3 size: 13 residues. Here the CDR3 reads CASENRVSYEQYF. CDR3 sequence (DNA): TGTGCCAGCGAAAACAGGGTCTCCTACGAGCAGTACTTC.

The chain joins TRBV29-1 to TRBJ2-7, with 7 bases that match TRBD1. CDR1 and CDR2 (germline): SQVTM, ANQGSEA. The CDR3 totals 15 residues. The J segment lost 2 bases and the V segment lost 0 bases, leaving 7 bases of the junction unmatched. DNA of the CDR3: TGCAGCGTTGAAGAAAGACAGGGCAAACCCTACGAGCAGTACTTC. This encodes CSVEERQGKPYEQYF.

This chain joins TRBV19 and TRBJ1-4; no definite D call. V lost 5 bases, J lost 8 bases, and 15 bases lay in between. The germline CDR1 and CDR2 sequences are LNHDA and SQIVND (reference sequence). CDR3 length equals 14 residues. The CDR3 DNA follows: TGTGCCAGTAGTGCCTATTGGGAGGACGAAAAACTGTTTTTT. Translated, it gives CASSAYWEDEKLFF.

A word on this clone: Mismatch with germline at one junction end may stem from a read error. Other DNA sequences in the same sample also yield this CDR3. The chain combines TRBV4-3 with TRBJ1-4, with 7 positions matching TRBD1. The CDR3 contains 15 residues. Germline V gene lookup returns CDR1 LGHNA and CDR2 YSLEER. The DNA for the CDR3 is TGCGCCAGCAGTCAAGGGACAGCAACTAATGAAAAACTGTTTTTT. Its translation is CASSQGTATNEKLFF.

The CDR3 DNA reads TGTGCCAGCAGCTCCTCCGAAGTTGATGAGCAGTTCTTC. As protein: CASSSSEVDEQFF. J is TRBJ2-1 and V is TRBV7-9; unclear D gene. The CDR3 runs 13 residues. With 4 bases removed from V and 8 bases from J, the gap between germline ends came to 12 bases. Germline CDR1 reads SEHNR; CDR2 reads FQNEAQ (reference sequence).

The chain has TRBV28 and TRBJ2-3; 10 positions agree with TRBD2. The trim removed 6 bases at V and 0 bases at J, leaving 3 bases unmatched. CDR1 is MDHEN, CDR2 SYDVKM, per germline. This CDR3 contains 15 residues. The CDR3 protein is CASRLAGTSTDTQYF. The DNA for the CDR3 is TGTGCCAGCAGACTAGCGGGAACTAGCACAGATACGCAGTATTTT.

This clone ranks as medium-sized (0.01 to 0.1%). V gene TRBV30 combines with J gene TRBJ2-3; D ambiguous. Germline assignment: CDR1 GTSNPN and CDR2 SVGIG (reference sequence). V was cut by 1 base and J by 2 bases, with 7 bases left in between. This CDR3 contains 13 residues. The CDR3 reads CAWSGVYTDTQYF. The CDR3 DNA reads as TGTGCCTGGAGTGGGGTCTACACAGATACGCAGTATTTT.